The 31 T cell receptor beta chains below were found in one sample sequenced in a study of CD8 T cells in ankylosing spondylitis. TCRdb reprocessed the 5' RACE reads with MiXCR, giving one entry per CDR3 protein. The sample shows a few hundred thousand distinct CDR3 sequences, 11% of them seen only once. Sequenced sample: blood, either unsorted or a sorted T cell fraction (not recorded which). Receptors were obtained from a female donor with ankylosing spondylitis or in good health (not recorded which).

The chain employs TRBV30 and TRBJ1-1, with D unclear. The germline V gene has CDR1 GTSNPN and CDR2 SVGIG (reference sequence). V was pared by 3 bases and J by 0 bases, with 17 bases between. The CDR3 has 16 residues. As DNA, the CDR3 is TGTGCCTGGAGCCTCCGTGGTGGCGCCATGAACACTGAAGCTTTCTTT. Translation gives CAWSLRGGAMNTEAFF.

There are many counts of this clonotype. The chain joins TRBV28 to TRBJ2-2; D unresolved. V lost 4 bases and J 4 bases, leaving 4 bases between the germline ends. The CDR3 runs 12 residues. The germline gives CDR1 MDHEN, CDR2 SYDVKM. The CDR3 spells CASSSTTGELFF. The CDR3 nucleotides read TGTGCCAGCAGTTCCACCACCGGGGAGCTGTTTTTT.

The table lists this clonotype with a few counts. The CDR3 sequence is CASSQVGTGIETQYF. The CDR3, as DNA: TGTGCCAGCAGCCAAGTGGGGACAGGTATCGAGACCCAGTACTTC. The chain has TRBV14 and TRBJ2-5; TRBD1 matches at 8 bases. The CDR3 length is 15 residues. The germline gives CDR1 SGHDN, CDR2 FVKESK. Trimming took 1 base from V and 5 from J; bases not matched to a gene: 6.

This clonotype was seen a few times. The chain joins TRBV12-3 or TRBV12-4 to TRBJ1-1; 7 positions match TRBD1. Trimming at V came to 5 bases and at J to 8 bases, leaving 8 bases not matched to a gene. This CDR3 contains 13 residues. For the CDR3, the DNA is TGTGCCAGCAGTATCGGGACAGTGACAGAAGCTTTCTTT. It yields the protein CASSIGTVTEAFF.

This clonotype was detected ten times or more. Here the CDR3 DNA reads TGTGCCAGCAGCTTAGTTCAGGGGTACAATCAGCCCCAGCATTTT. Its protein is CASSLVQGYNQPQHF. J is TRBJ1-5 and V is TRBV7-8; TRBD1 might be the D (6 bases). Germline V gene lookup returns CDR1 SGHVS and CDR2 FQNEAQ. The CDR3 consists of 15 residues. V lost 1 base, J lost 3 bases, and 10 bases lay in between.

This clonotype was recorded many times. The rearrangement uses TRBV5-1 and TRBJ2-1, with 8 nucleotides matching TRBD2. V shed 1 base and J 5 bases; nucleotides not matched to a gene: 5. The CDR3 has 15 amino acids. The V gene's germline CDR1 is SGHRS and CDR2 YFSETQ. The CDR3 region has the DNA TGCGCCAGCAGCTTGTTATCGGGGGGGAACAATGAGCAGTTCTTC. Protein sequence: CASSLLSGGNNEQFF. The variable domain in full, with the rest retrieved from reference TRBV5-1 and TRBJ2-1, is KAGVTQTPRYLIKTRGQQVTLSCSPISGHRSVSWYQQTPGQGLQFLFEYFSETQRNKGNFPGRFSGRQFSNSRSEMNVSTLELGDSALYLCASSLLSGGNNEQFFGPGTRLTVL.

A few counts support this clonotype. The chain joins TRBV20-1 to TRBJ2-1; 8 nucleotides line up with TRBD2. With 2 bases clipped from V and 5 bases from J, the junction kept 17 bases outside the gene matches. CDR1 and CDR2 (germline): DFQATT, SNEGSKA (reference sequence). This CDR3 comprises 18 residues. The CDR3 loop is CSARFLASGYRADNEQFF. The CDR3 coding sequence is TGCAGTGCTAGATTCCTAGCTAGCGGGTATAGGGCGGACAATGAGCAGTTCTTC.

This clonotype has ten or more counts. The rearrangement joins TRBV20-1 to TRBJ1-2; possible D gene TRBD1, 5 bases. The germline V and J ends were trimmed by 5 bases and 6 bases, with 19 bases remaining between them. The CDR3 contains 14 residues. Germline-derived CDR1 and CDR2 are DFQATT and SNEGSKA (reference sequence). CDR3 amino acids: CSASQGSVWDGYTF. The DNA of the CDR3 is TGCAGTGCTTCCCAGGGTAGCGTGTGGGATGGCTACACCTTC.

This clonotype was observed at least ten times. This chain connects TRBV20-1 to TRBJ2-1; 11 nucleotides line up with TRBD2. Germline-derived CDR1 and CDR2 are DFQATT and SNEGSKA (reference sequence). The CDR3 covers 15 residues. Trimming cost V 6 bases and J 8 bases; bases outside gene matches: 12. In nucleotides, the CDR3 is TGCAGTGCGCCGAAGACTAGCGGGGCGGTACATGAGCAGTTCTTC. It encodes CSAPKTSGAVHEQFF.

This clonotype was counted at least ten times. This sequence joins TRBV12-3 or TRBV12-4 and TRBJ1-2, with 7 bases identical to TRBD1. The CDR3 loop spans 14 amino acids. The junction had 2 bases not matched to a gene; V was cut back by 3 bases and J by 1 base. The CDR3 reads CASSLTGINYGYTF. The CDR3 nucleotides read TGTGCCAGCAGTTTGACAGGGATTAACTATGGCTACACCTTC.

Ten or more counts support this clonotype. The chain links TRBV27 to TRBJ1-6; TRBD1 might be the D (5 bases). In germline, CDR1 is MNHEY, CDR2 SMNVEV (reference sequence). This CDR3 contains 14 residues. Trimming removed 2 bases from V and 8 bases from J, with 10 bases in between. The CDR3 protein is CASSLGGPHSPLHF. CDR3 nucleotides: TGTGCCAGCAGTTTAGGGGGACCTCATTCACCCCTCCACTTT.

Only one count was recorded for this clonotype. V and J are TRBV9 and TRBJ2-1, with 9 bases aligning to TRBD2. Per the germline V gene, CDR1 is SGDLS and CDR2 is YYNGEE. The CDR3 covers 17 residues. V shed 4 bases, J shed 9 bases, and the junction held 17 bases outside the gene matches. CDR3 bases: TGTGCCAGCAGCCCTTCCGGAAAAGCGGGAGGAAGTGGTGAGCAGTTCTTC. This encodes CASSPSGKAGGSGEQFF.

The sample holds many counts of this clonotype. In nucleotides, the CDR3 is TGCGCCAGCTTCCGGACTCAGAACACCGGGGAGCTGTTTTTT. Its translation is CASFRTQNTGELFF. The V gene is TRBV5-1, the J gene TRBJ2-2, with D tentatively TRBD2 (5 bases). Per germline, CDR1 SGHRS and CDR2 YFSETQ. The CDR3 covers 14 residues. V gave up 7 bases and J gave up 1 base, with 11 bases separating them.

The chain carries TRBV15 and TRBJ1-6; 7 nucleotides line up with TRBD1. V lost 1 base and J lost 10; bases outside the gene matches: 7. Per germline, CDR1 LNHNV and CDR2 YYDKDF (reference sequence). The CDR3 covers 15 residues. In DNA, the CDR3 is TGTGCCACCAGCAGAGGAACAGGGGATCGGTCACCCCTCCACTTT. Protein product: CATSRGTGDRSPLHF.

This clonotype showed up many times. The rearrangement links TRBV28 to TRBJ2-5; D not certain. This CDR3 is 11 amino acids long. Germline V CDR1 and CDR2: MDHEN, SYDVKM. Trimming left V 7 bases short and J 6 bases short, with 9 bases between. CDR3: CASTYGKTQYF. CDR3 in DNA: TGTGCCAGCACCTATGGCAAGACCCAGTACTTC.

This clonotype was seen repeatedly, ten times or more. J is TRBJ2-7 and V is TRBV18; 8 nucleotides match TRBD1. The CDR3 contains 15 residues. Trimming took 4 bases from V and 5 from J; bases not matched to a gene: 10. Germline values: CDR1 KGHSH, CDR2 LQKENI. Here the CDR3 reads CASSQWHRGSNEQYF. In DNA form, the CDR3 reads TGTGCCAGCTCACAATGGCACAGGGGGTCCAACGAGCAGTACTTC.

The chain recombines TRBV28 with TRBJ1-1; the D gene is possibly TRBD1 (5 bases). The CDR3 contains 12 residues. CDR1 is MDHEN and CDR2 is SYDVKM in the germline V gene. CDR3 protein: CAVGGMNTEAFF. The CDR3 region has the DNA TGTGCGGTCGGGGGAATGAACACTGAAGCTTTCTTT. Variable domain in full (rest from reference TRBV28 and TRBJ1-1): DVKVTQSSRYLVKRTGEKVFLECVQDMDHENMFWYRQDPGLGLRLIYFSYDVKMKEKGDIPEGYSVSREKKERFSLILESASTNQTSMYLCAVGGMNTEAFFGQGTRLTVV.

The chain carries TRBV29-1 and TRBJ2-2; TRBD2 aligns across 7 bases. The CDR3 has 13 amino acids. V lost 7 bases, J lost 3 bases, and 5 bases stayed unmatched. CDR1 and CDR2 (germline): SQVTM, ANQGSEA. This CDR3 is CSADGGYTGELFF. The CDR3 coding sequence is TGCAGCGCCGACGGGGGGTACACCGGGGAGCTGTTTTTT.

This clonotype was seen a few times. V usage is TRBV4-2 and J usage is TRBJ1-3; D is uncertain. Germline lookup yields CDR1 LGHNA and CDR2 YNFKEQ. Deletions cut 4 bases from V and 4 bases from J, with 8 bases between. The CDR3 sequence is 13 residues long. The CDR3 nucleotides are TGTGCCAGCAGCCCTACCCAAGGAAACACCATATATTTT. The encoded protein is CASSPTQGNTIYF.

This clonotype was observed at least ten times. The chain joins TRBV20-1 to TRBJ2-5, with D possibly TRBD2 on 7 matching bases. The CDR3 length is 14 residues. The V end was cut by 1 base, the J end by 5 bases, with 14 bases between. Per germline, CDR1 DFQATT and CDR2 SNEGSKA (reference sequence). CDR3 in amino acids: CSARVRGALETQYF. The CDR3 DNA reads TGCAGTGCTAGAGTACGGGGGGCTTTGGAGACCCAGTACTTC.

The chain employs TRBV20-1 and TRBJ2-2; D remains ambiguous. Trimming pared 0 bases from V and 3 bases from J, leaving 8 bases between. This CDR3 has 14 residues. CDR1 and CDR2 (germline): DFQATT, SNEGSKA (reference sequence). CDR3 DNA: TGCAGTGCTAGAGATTTCGGATACACCGGGGAGCTGTTTTTT. This sequence encodes CSARDFGYTGELFF.

The chain has TRBV14 and TRBJ2-1; 7 nucleotides align to TRBD2. CDR1 and CDR2 from the germline V gene are SGHDN and FVKESK. The V gene end was trimmed by 4 bases and the J gene end by 9 bases; junction bases not matched to a gene: 6. The CDR3 extends over 13 amino acids. The CDR3 reads CASSRTREGEQFF. In DNA form, the CDR3 reads TGTGCCAGCAGCCGGACTAGGGAGGGTGAGCAGTTCTTC. Full variable domain (outside the CDR3, taken from reference TRBV14 and TRBJ2-1): EAGVTQFPSHSVIEKGQTVTLRCDPISGHDNLYWYRRVMGKEIKFLLHFVKESKQDESGMPNNRFLAERTGGTYSTLKVQPAELEDSGVYFCASSRTREGEQFFGPGTRLTVL.

In its sample, this clonotype was seen many times. The chain has TRBV20-1 and TRBJ2-1; 14 bases are a match to TRBD2. The CDR3 runs to 14 residues. The germline V gene has CDR1 DFQATT and CDR2 SNEGSKA (reference sequence). The V and J ends lost 5 bases and 9 bases, in that order; junction bases with no gene match: 6. CDR3 nucleotide sequence: TGCAGTGCTCAGGGACTAGCGGGAGCTGGTGAGCAGTTCTTC. It specifies CSAQGLAGAGEQFF.

This clonotype was detected many times. In DNA, the CDR3 is TGCGCCAGCAGCTCGGAGACGGAAGACTATGGCTACACCTTC. This gives the protein CASSSETEDYGYTF. This chain connects TRBV5-1 to TRBJ1-2, with D uncertain. The CDR3 has 14 amino acids. Germline V gives CDR1 SGHRS, CDR2 YFSETQ. Trimming removed 3 bases at V and 3 bases at J, with 12 bases between. The full variable domain, rest sourced from reference TRBV5-1 and TRBJ1-2, is KAGVTQTPRYLIKTRGQQVTLSCSPISGHRSVSWYQQTPGQGLQFLFEYFSETQRNKGNFPGRFSGRQFSNSRSEMNVSTLELGDSALYLCASSSETEDYGYTFGSGTRLTVV.

This clonotype was picked up many times. The genes are TRBV5-1 and TRBJ1-2, with TRBD1 matching over 11 bases. This CDR3 has 15 amino acids. Looked up from germline, CDR1 is SGHRS and CDR2 is YFSETQ. The trim removed 4 bases at V and 3 bases at J, leaving 5 bases unmatched. CDR3 DNA: TGCGCCAGCAGCATCGGACAGGGGGCATACTATGGCTACACCTTC. This codes for CASSIGQGAYYGYTF.

CDR3 protein: CASSVVGGSTGELFF. The DNA for the CDR3 is TGTGCCAGCAGCGTTGTAGGGGGGAGCACCGGGGAGCTGTTTTTT. The rearrangement uses TRBV9 and TRBJ2-2; either TRBD1 or TRBD2 may fit D (6 bases each). Trimming removed 2 bases from V and 4 bases from J, with 12 bases in between. The germline CDR1 and CDR2 sequences are SGDLS and YYNGEE. The CDR3 sequence is 15 residues long.

The table lists this clonotype with a few counts. The chain recombines TRBV7-2 with TRBJ2-5; 8 bases match TRBD2. This CDR3 is 16 amino acids long. The junction had 15 bases not matched to a gene; V was cut back by 7 bases and J by 5 bases. The germline V gene encodes CDR1 SGHTA and CDR2 FQGNSA. The CDR3 nucleotides read TGTGCCAGCATCTCAGATAGCGGGACGGCTATGGAGACCCAGTACTTC. This gives the protein CASISDSGTAMETQYF.

Note on this clonotype: One end of the junction does not line up with germline, which may come from a read error. The chain links TRBV5-1 to TRBJ2-7; D remains ambiguous. The CDR3 loop spans 12 amino acids. From germline, CDR1 is SGHRS and CDR2 YFSETQ. CDR3 sequence reads: CASSLDRYEQSF. The CDR3 DNA sequence: TGCGCCAGCAGCTTGGACAGATACGAGCAGTCCTTC.

V usage is TRBV12-3 or TRBV12-4 and J usage is TRBJ1-5; the D is unclear. Trimming took off 2 bases at V and 5 bases at J, with 10 bases between the two ends. This CDR3 region has 14 residues. This CDR3 reads CASSLRPPDQPQHF. CDR3 sequence (DNA): TGTGCCAGCAGTTTAAGGCCCCCTGATCAGCCCCAGCATTTT.

This clonotype was found a few times. J is TRBJ1-1 and V is TRBV20-1; the D gene is possibly TRBD1 (5 bases). Per the germline V gene, CDR1 is DFQATT and CDR2 is SNEGSKA (reference sequence). Trimming stripped 6 bases from V and 0 bases from J, with 11 bases between. This CDR3 has 13 amino acids. CDR3 sequence reads: CSARGPMNTEAFF. CDR3 in DNA: TGCAGTGCAAGGGGCCCAATGAACACTGAAGCTTTCTTT.

The V call is TRBV28, the J call TRBJ1-5; D not certain. The length of the CDR3 is 9 residues. Germline CDR1 is MDHEN and CDR2 is SYDVKM. V lost 6 bases to trimming and J lost 7 bases, with 1 base between them. CDR3 nucleotides: TGTGCCAGCAGCCAGCCCCAGCATTTT. Translating it yields CASSQPQHF.